This is a list of T cell receptor beta chains from one sample in a study of Ad26.COV2.S vaccination and SARS-CoV-2 variants. This table comes from immunoSEQ multiplex PCR, and its TCRdb copy is limited to in-frame clones, with some not included. The sample has hundreds of thousands of clones; approximately 83% are singletons. The sample consisted of peripheral blood, taken in a trial of Ad26.COV2.S vaccine versus placebo. Every receptor here comes from a person aged 18 to 59 who received the Ad26.COV2.S COVID-19 vaccine or a placebo. Both conserved end residues are part of each CDR3. Each record gives: V gene, CDR3 length, J gene, D gene, CDR3 protein. A D gene is named only where the DNA matches it firmly.

V gene: TRBV5-1; CDR3 length: 16; J gene: TRBJ2-6; D gene: -; CDR3 protein: CASSLDYSSGANVLTF
V gene: TRBV6-5; CDR3 length: 14; J gene: TRBJ1-1; D gene: -; CDR3 protein: CASRSGVRGTEAFF
V gene: TRBV5-4; CDR3 length: 12; J gene: TRBJ1-3; D gene: -; CDR3 protein: CASSFRGNTIYF
V gene: TRBV2; CDR3 length: 12; J gene: TRBJ2-7; D gene: TRBD1; CDR3 protein: CASEGQGGEQYF
V gene: TRBV5-6; CDR3 length: 14; J gene: TRBJ2-5; D gene: -; CDR3 protein: CASSHLLAGETQYF
V gene: TRBV4-1; CDR3 length: 18; J gene: TRBJ2-7; D gene: -; CDR3 protein: CASSPKGPDSSSTYEQYF
V gene: TRBV6-7; CDR3 length: 15; J gene: TRBJ1-2; D gene: TRBD1; CDR3 protein: CASSYRDRNLYGYTF
V gene: TRBV19; CDR3 length: 13; J gene: TRBJ2-7; D gene: -; CDR3 protein: CASGWGHPNEQYF
V gene: TRBV15; CDR3 length: 11; J gene: TRBJ2-1; D gene: -; CDR3 protein: CARNPSGRQFF
V gene: TRBV7-5; CDR3 length: 17; J gene: TRBJ2-6; D gene: -; CDR3 protein: CARSYGGGLSGANVLTF
V gene: TRBV24-1; CDR3 length: 18; J gene: TRBJ2-1; D gene: -; CDR3 protein: CATSDPLRGDLLYNEQFF
V gene: TRBV12-3/TRBV12-4; CDR3 length: 12; J gene: TRBJ1-1; D gene: -; CDR3 protein: CASSFGSTEAFF
V gene: TRBV10-3; CDR3 length: 13; J gene: TRBJ1-4; D gene: -; CDR3 protein: CAISRDPEEKLFF
V gene: TRBV19; CDR3 length: 16; J gene: TRBJ2-5; D gene: TRBD2; CDR3 protein: CASSMIGLANQETQYF
V gene: TRBV21-1; CDR3 length: 16; J gene: TRBJ1-1; D gene: -; CDR3 protein: CASILLHRDKNTEAFF
V gene: TRBV27; CDR3 length: 15; J gene: TRBJ2-2; D gene: -; CDR3 protein: CASSLSGGASGELFF
V gene: TRBV2; CDR3 length: 13; J gene: TRBJ2-3; D gene: -; CDR3 protein: CASLGGSTDTQYF
V gene: TRBV3-1/TRBV3-2; CDR3 length: 11; J gene: TRBJ2-1; D gene: -; CDR3 protein: CASSGGLRKFF
V gene: TRBV7-2; CDR3 length: 15; J gene: TRBJ2-2; D gene: TRBD2; CDR3 protein: CASSLIAGRTGELFF
V gene: TRBV6-5; CDR3 length: 14; J gene: TRBJ1-1; D gene: -; CDR3 protein: CASTPWTANTEAFF
V gene: TRBV5-1; CDR3 length: 16; J gene: TRBJ1-6; D gene: -; CDR3 protein: CASSLATAQGNSPLHF
V gene: TRBV27; CDR3 length: 12; J gene: TRBJ2-7; D gene: -; CDR3 protein: CASAQGTGEQYF
V gene: TRBV3-1/TRBV3-2; CDR3 length: 15; J gene: TRBJ2-1; D gene: TRBD1; CDR3 protein: CASSPWDRNYNEQFF
V gene: TRBV24-1; CDR3 length: 16; J gene: TRBJ2-3; D gene: TRBD2; CDR3 protein: CATSDFGGGGTDTQYF
V gene: TRBV6-4; CDR3 length: 17; J gene: TRBJ2-1; D gene: -; CDR3 protein: CASTPHLRGSSYNEQFF
V gene: TRBV7-6; CDR3 length: 16; J gene: TRBJ2-7; D gene: TRBD2; CDR3 protein: CASSPSVGGSSYEQYF
V gene: TRBV7-9; CDR3 length: 13; J gene: TRBJ2-7; D gene: -; CDR3 protein: CASSFGRAYEQYF
V gene: TRBV27; CDR3 length: 13; J gene: TRBJ2-5; D gene: -; CDR3 protein: CASSFAPQETQYF
V gene: TRBV6-4; CDR3 length: 15; J gene: TRBJ2-7; D gene: -; CDR3 protein: CASSEELGPTYEQYF
V gene: TRBV29-1; CDR3 length: 14; J gene: TRBJ2-3; D gene: TRBD1; CDR3 protein: CSVIGQGVADTQYF
V gene: TRBV18; CDR3 length: 14; J gene: TRBJ1-5; D gene: -; CDR3 protein: CASSPRDGNQPQHF
V gene: TRBV18; CDR3 length: 13; J gene: TRBJ1-3; D gene: -; CDR3 protein: CASSGGSGNTIYF
V gene: TRBV5-5; CDR3 length: 16; J gene: TRBJ1-5; D gene: -; CDR3 protein: CASSPGPGVSNQPQHF